The present TCR beta chain was sequenced within a study of regulatory T cells in long-lasting Graves disease. The CDR3 runs to 11 residues. The V gene's germline CDR1 is SNHLY and CDR2 FYNNEI. A word on this clonotype: One base away lies a much larger clone, so this may be a sequencing read error.

iRepertoire HTBI primers and Arm-PCR of CDR3 regions built TCR beta libraries. Using its own MiXCR run on the multiplex PCR reads, TCRdb lists one record per CDR3 protein. This repertoire shows more than 300,000 distinct CDR3 sequences, about an eighth found once; its top ten account for approximately 17%. As for time point: newly diagnosed GD, antithyroid drugs for less than 3 months. Making the TCR library involved RNA that had been extracted from PBMCs. The data were also submitted as part of a second study, on T cells in Graves' hyperthyroidism and ophthalmopathy. This second study says: Orbital computed tomography and thyroid ultrasound, together with serum TRAb and thyroxine and clinical symptoms, were used for diagnoses.

The TCR originated in a woman between 18 and 29 years old with Graves disease. Sample: peripheral blood mononuclear cells (PBMCs), taken at new diagnosis, from a patient treated with antithyroid drugs. The rearrangement joins TRBV2 to TRBJ1-1; the D gene is possibly TRBD1 (6 bases). Here the CDR3 reads CARVRDTGAFF. The DNA of the CDR3 is TGTGCCAGAGTTCGGGACACTGGAGCTTTCTTT.